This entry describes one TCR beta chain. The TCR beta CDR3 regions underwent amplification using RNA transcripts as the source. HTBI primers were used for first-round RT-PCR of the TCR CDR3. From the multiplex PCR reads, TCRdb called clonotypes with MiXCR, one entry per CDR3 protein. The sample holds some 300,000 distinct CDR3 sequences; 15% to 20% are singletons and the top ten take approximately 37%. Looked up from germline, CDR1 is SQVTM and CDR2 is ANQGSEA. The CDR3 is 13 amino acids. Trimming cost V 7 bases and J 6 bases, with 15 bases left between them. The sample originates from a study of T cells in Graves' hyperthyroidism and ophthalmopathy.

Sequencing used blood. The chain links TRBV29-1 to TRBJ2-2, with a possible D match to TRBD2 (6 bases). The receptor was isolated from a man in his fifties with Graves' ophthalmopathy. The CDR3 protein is CSGGTVGAGELFF. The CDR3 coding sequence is TGCAGCGGGGGGACTGTTGGGGCCGGGGAGCTGTTTTTT.